These 3 T cell receptor beta chains were sequenced from one sample in a study of glioma-infiltrating T cells after dendritic cell vaccination. Here immunoSEQ multiplex PCR was the method, and the copy in TCRdb shows in-frame clones only, minus some. This repertoire shows approximately 91,000 clones, approximately 78% found once; its top ten account for around 2.2%. Time point reported: after dendritic cell vaccination, including at tumor progression/relapse. The specimen comprised blood, sampled after dendritic cell vaccination. These receptors originate from a human donor with glioblastoma.

The rearrangement links TRBV14 to TRBJ2-1; 7 bases match TRBD2. The CDR3 has 20 amino acids. CDR1 SGHDN and CDR2 FVKESK come from the germline V gene. V was pared by 0 bases and J by 0 bases, with 14 bases of the junction left unmatched. This CDR3 is CASSQESIILAPISYNEQFF. Written as DNA, the CDR3 is TGTGCCAGCAGCCAAGAGTCAATAATACTAGCGCCGATCTCCTACAATGAGCAGTTCTTC.

The genes are TRBV4-1 and TRBJ2-1, with 7 nucleotides matching TRBD2. This CDR3 is 12 amino acids long. The germline gives CDR1 MGHRA, CDR2 YSYEKL. With 8 bases clipped from V and 12 bases from J, the junction kept 10 bases outside the gene matches. DNA for the CDR3: TGCGCCAGCGGGCGTGGGGGGGAGCGGCAGTTCTTC. This sequence encodes CASGRGGERQFF.

The CDR3 reads CASSRVGQGSTDTQYF. CDR3 nucleotides: TGTGCCAGCAGCCGCGTGGGACAGGGGAGCACAGATACGCAGTATTTT. The J gene is TRBJ2-3, the V gene TRBV5-6; 10 positions agree with TRBD1. The germline CDR1 and CDR2 sequences are SGHDT and YYEEEE. The CDR3 loop spans 16 amino acids. With 4 bases clipped from V and 0 bases from J, the junction kept 5 bases outside the gene matches.